Reported below is one TCR beta chain. Then a second PCR, running roughly 6 to 11 cycles, was carried out with a sample-barcoded 5' primer and a J-beta primer mix. TCRdb called the 5' RACE reads again in MiXCR, with one record for every CDR3 protein. The sample gives more than 1,400,000 distinct CDR3 sequences, roughly 40% of which show up once; around 8% is in the top ten. Healthy Russian Caucasian donors spanned ages 6 to 90 years. These data belong to a study of blood T cells in healthy people across ages. The overall study: The template switching approach captured approximately one barcoded beta molecule for every two T cells.

The CDR3 length is 15 residues. The chain recombines TRBV12-3 or TRBV12-4 with TRBJ2-7; 7 bases fit TRBD2. The J call is in doubt because the DNA end fits TRBJ2-5 better. The sequence came from a woman aged 18-30 years in good health. Sequenced input: blood. Here the CDR3 DNA reads TGTGCCAGCAGTTTAACGGGAACGGGAGGTGTGACCCAGTACTTC. Translating gives CASSLTGTGGVTQYF.